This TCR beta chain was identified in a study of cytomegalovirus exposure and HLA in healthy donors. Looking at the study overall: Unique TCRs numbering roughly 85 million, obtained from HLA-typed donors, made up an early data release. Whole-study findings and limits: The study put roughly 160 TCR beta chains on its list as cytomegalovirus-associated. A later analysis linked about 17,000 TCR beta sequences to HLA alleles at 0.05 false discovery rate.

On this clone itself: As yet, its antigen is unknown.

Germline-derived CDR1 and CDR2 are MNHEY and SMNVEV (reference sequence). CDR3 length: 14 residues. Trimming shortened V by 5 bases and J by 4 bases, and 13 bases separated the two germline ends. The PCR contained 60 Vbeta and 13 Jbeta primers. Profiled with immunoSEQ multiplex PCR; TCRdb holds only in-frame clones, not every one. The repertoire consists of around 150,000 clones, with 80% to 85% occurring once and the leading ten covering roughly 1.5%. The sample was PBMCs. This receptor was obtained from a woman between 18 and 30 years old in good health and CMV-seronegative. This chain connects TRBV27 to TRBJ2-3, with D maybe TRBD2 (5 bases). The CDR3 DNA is TGTGCCAGCAGTCCGAGGGCGCGGGCAGATACGCAGTATTTT. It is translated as CASSPRARADTQYF.